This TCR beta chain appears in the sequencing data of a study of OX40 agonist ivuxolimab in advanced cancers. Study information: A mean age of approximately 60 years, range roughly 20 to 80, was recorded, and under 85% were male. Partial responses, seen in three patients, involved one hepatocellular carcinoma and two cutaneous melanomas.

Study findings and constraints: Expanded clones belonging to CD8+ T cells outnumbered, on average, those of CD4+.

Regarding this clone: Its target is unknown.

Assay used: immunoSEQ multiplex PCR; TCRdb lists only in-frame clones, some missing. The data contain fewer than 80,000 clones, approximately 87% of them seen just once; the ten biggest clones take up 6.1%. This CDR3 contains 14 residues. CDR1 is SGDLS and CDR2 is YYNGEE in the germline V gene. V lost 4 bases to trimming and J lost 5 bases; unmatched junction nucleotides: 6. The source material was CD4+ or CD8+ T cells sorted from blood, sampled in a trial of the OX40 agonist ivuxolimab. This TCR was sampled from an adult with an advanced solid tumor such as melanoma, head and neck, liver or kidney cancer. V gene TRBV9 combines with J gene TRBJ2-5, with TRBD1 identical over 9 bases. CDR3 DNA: TGTGCCAGCAGCCTAGGGACAGGGAGTGAGACCCAGTACTTC. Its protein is CASSLGTGSETQYF.